This T cell receptor beta chain appears in the sequencing data of a study of early T cells in non-severe SARS-CoV-2 infection. This CDR3 contains 16 residues. The V gene end was trimmed by 2 bases and the J gene end by 3 bases; junction bases not matched to a gene: 5. Per germline, CDR1 SGHRS and CDR2 YFSETQ. Attachment of unique molecular identifiers to individual cDNA molecules was performed. TCRdb reprocessed the 5' RACE reads via MiXCR and lists one record per CDR3 protein. The sample carries tens of thousands of distinct CDR3 sequences, approximately 12% recorded once. This clonotype was seen ten or more times.

The sample consisted of whole blood. This TCR derives from an adult who was a healthcare worker with PCR-confirmed SARS-CoV-2 infection or an uninfected control (not recorded which). The chain employs TRBV5-1 and TRBJ2-3; 11 positions agree with TRBD2. Here the CDR3 reads CASSFLTSGTTDTQYF. The DNA of the CDR3 is TGCGCCAGCAGCTTCCTGACTAGCGGGACGACAGATACGCAGTATTTT.